This TCR beta chain was observed in a study of monozygotic twins with cystic fibrosis. Repertoires were generated with immunoSEQ multiplex PCR, while TCRdb's copy carries only in-frame clones and drops some. The top ten hold approximately 1.3% of the sample, which has around 20,000 clones, approximately 87% seen once. Germline CDR1 LNHNV, CDR2 YYDKDF (reference sequence). The CDR3 consists of 14 residues. V trimming: 2 bases; J trimming: 5 bases; junction bases outside the gene matches: 2. This clonotype was obtained from a woman aged 25 to 39 with cystic fibrosis. The chain recombines TRBV15 with TRBJ2-2, with TRBD1 matching 7 bases. Sequenced material: blood. The CDR3 coding sequence is TGTGCCACCAGCAGACAGGGGGTAACCGGGGAGCTGTTTTTT. Its translation: CATSRQGVTGELFF.